What follows are 26 T cell receptor beta chains derived from one specimen sequenced in a study of CD8 T cells in Susac syndrome (dated by TCRdb to between 2019 and 2020). Libraries were made using the immunoSEQ multiplex PCR assay. RNA was extracted using the RNeasy kit, and about 0.5 to 1 ug of the RNA was reverse transcribed with random hexamers. TCRdb's own reprocessing of the public reads used fastp at Q25 and MiXCR and kept productive beta chains. Each record represents a unique CDR3 protein, reported with the most common genes and DNA among its rows. This sample lists 45,000 or so distinct CDR3 sequences; roughly 93% were detected once. The leading ten clones occupy about 0.55% of the sample. Sequencing was done on a sample of CD8+ T cells from PBMCs. The receptors were sampled from a human donor in good health.

In the case of this clonotype: A junction boundary mismatches the germline segment, possibly from a read error. The chain employs TRBV29-1 and TRBJ2-1; weak D call: TRBD1 (5 bases). The CDR3 consists of 16 residues. CDR1 is SQVTM, CDR2 ANQGSEA, per germline. Here the CDR3 reads CSVEGENYPSYNEQFF. CDR3 in DNA: TGCAGCGTCGAAGGGGAAAACTACCCCTCCTACAATGAGCAGTTCTTC.

The J gene is TRBJ2-1, the V gene TRBV27; 7 bases fit TRBD2. V lost 2 bases, J lost 2 bases, and 3 bases stayed unmatched. The CDR3 extends over 15 amino acids. From germline, CDR1 is MNHEY and CDR2 SMNVEV (reference sequence). The CDR3: CASSLKRDPYNEQFF. CDR3 nucleotide sequence: TGTGCCAGCAGTTTAAAGCGGGACCCCTACAATGAGCAGTTCTTC.

This clonotype has more than one count but fewer than ten. The V gene is TRBV9, the J gene TRBJ2-7; D may match TRBD1 or TRBD2 (5 bases each). Per germline, CDR1 SGDLS and CDR2 YYNGEE. The CDR3 covers 13 residues. Trimming took off 4 bases at V and 5 bases at J, with 13 bases between the two ends. CDR3 sequence reads: CASSKGPLHEQYF. The CDR3 nucleotides are TGTGCCAGCAGCAAGGGACCGCTCCACGAGCAGTACTTC.

The chain recombines TRBV28 with TRBJ2-7, with TRBD1 matching 7 bases. The germline V gene encodes CDR1 MDHEN and CDR2 SYDVKM. There are 16 residues in the CDR3. V trimming: 6 bases; J trimming: 0 bases; junction bases outside the gene matches: 11. In DNA, the CDR3 is TGTGCCAGCAGCTCGAACGGACAGGTCTCCTCCTACGAGCAGTACTTC. Protein: CASSSNGQVSSYEQYF.

The chain has TRBV13 and TRBJ2-3; either TRBD1 or TRBD2 may fit D (5 bases each). CDR1 and CDR2 (germline): PRHDT, FYEKMQ (reference sequence). V was pared by 8 bases and J by 0 bases, with 15 bases between. CDR3 length: 15 residues. Here the CDR3 DNA reads TGTGCCAGCCACGGGGCGTTGGAAAGCACAGATACGCAGTATTTT. Protein sequence: CASHGALESTDTQYF.

In nucleotides, the CDR3 is TGCAGCGTTGTGGAAGCGAACACTGAAGCTTTCTTT. This translates into CSVVEANTEAFF. The V gene is TRBV29-1, the J gene TRBJ1-1; D is uncertain. The CDR3 loop spans 12 amino acids. V lost 4 bases and J lost 1, with 7 bases in between. The germline V gene encodes CDR1 SQVTM and CDR2 ANQGSEA.

This clonotype was observed a single time. The V call is TRBV7-9, the J call TRBJ2-7, with D perhaps assigned TRBD1 or TRBD2 (6 bases each). The V gene's germline CDR1 is SEHNR and CDR2 FQNEAQ (reference sequence). V was clipped by 5 bases and J by 6 bases, with 20 bases between them. The CDR3 has 15 amino acids. The DNA for the CDR3 is TGTGCCAGCAGCGATGGGACGGGCAGGGGAGGCGAGCAGTACTTC. Translated, it gives CASSDGTGRGGEQYF.

V usage is TRBV19 and J usage is TRBJ1-5, with TRBD1 matching over 8 bases. CDR3 size: 17 residues. Per germline, CDR1 LNHDA and CDR2 SQIVND (reference sequence). V trimming: 5 bases; J trimming: 4 bases; junction bases outside the gene matches: 13. CDR3 region: CASSLGIPGQVNQPQHF. In DNA form, the CDR3 reads TGTGCCAGTAGTTTGGGGATTCCGGGACAGGTAAATCAGCCCCAGCATTTT. The entire variable domain, with the rest obtained from reference TRBV19 and TRBJ1-5, is as follows: DGGITQSPKYLFRKEGQNVTLSCEQNLNHDAMYWYRQDPGQGLRLIYYSQIVNDFQKGDIAEGYSVSREKKESFPLTVTSAQKNPTAFYLCASSLGIPGQVNQPQHFGDGTRLSIL.

The chain recombines TRBV4-2 with TRBJ2-1; D ambiguous. Trimming shortened V by 0 bases and J by 8 bases, and 8 bases separated the two germline ends. CDR3 length equals 13 residues. Germline V gene sequence: CDR1 LGHNA, CDR2 YNFKEQ. The CDR3 sequence is CASSQEPSHEQFF. In DNA form, the CDR3 reads TGTGCCAGCAGCCAAGAGCCCAGCCATGAGCAGTTCTTC.

The J gene is TRBJ2-1, the V gene TRBV2; possibly TRBD2 for D (6 bases). The germline V gene encodes CDR1 SNHLY and CDR2 FYNNEI. V was trimmed by 10 bases and J by 7 bases, leaving 23 bases between them. There are 15 residues in the CDR3. CDR3 in amino acids: CAMTPAGTWGNEQFF. The DNA of the CDR3 is TGTGCCATGACACCGGCGGGAACGTGGGGTAATGAGCAGTTCTTC.

CDR3 nucleotides: TGTGCCAGCGTCATCCACGGGATTCCAGCCAAAAACATTCAGTACTTC. This sequence encodes CASVIHGIPAKNIQYF. J is TRBJ2-4 and V is TRBV6-4, with D possibly matching TRBD2 (5 bases). The CDR3 is made up of 16 amino acids. Trimming removed 8 bases from V and 0 bases from J, with 17 bases in between. From germline, CDR1 is MRHNA and CDR2 SNTAGT.

V gene TRBV29-1 combines with J gene TRBJ2-1; D gene uncertain. The CDR3 is 15 residues long. CDR1 SQVTM and CDR2 ANQGSEA come from the germline V gene. The V end lost 0 bases, the J end lost 0 bases, and 9 bases lay between the germline ends. The DNA of the CDR3 is TGCAGCGTTGAAGACGCCGGTCACTCCTACAATGAGCAGTTCTTC. It specifies CSVEDAGHSYNEQFF.

This clonotype has only one observation. The V gene is TRBV7-6, the J gene TRBJ2-7, with D uncertain. Germline CDR1 reads SGHVS; CDR2 reads FNYEAQ. The CDR3 covers 13 residues. The V end lost 0 bases, the J end lost 5 bases, and 8 bases lay between the germline ends. CDR3 sequence: CASSLAVMDEQYF. The CDR3 coding sequence is TGTGCCAGCAGCTTAGCGGTCATGGACGAGCAGTACTTC.

Here the CDR3 DNA reads TGTGCCAGCAGTCGCGACAGGGCAGGCGGGGAGCTGTTTTTT. As protein: CASSRDRAGGELFF. The chain is built from TRBV28 and TRBJ2-2, with 7 bases identical to TRBD1. Trimming cost V 5 bases and J 7 bases; bases outside gene matches: 7. The CDR3 runs 14 residues. The germline gives CDR1 MDHEN, CDR2 SYDVKM.

The rearrangement links TRBV29-1 to TRBJ2-4; 13 bases agree with TRBD2. The germline gives CDR1 SQVTM, CDR2 ANQGSEA. The CDR3 contains 16 residues. V lost 3 bases to trimming and J lost 5 bases; unmatched junction nucleotides: 7. CDR3 DNA sequence: TGCAGCGTTGACGGATTACTAGCGGGAGGGGAAAACATTCAGTACTTC. Its protein is CSVDGLLAGGENIQYF.

The J gene is TRBJ1-4, the V gene TRBV28, with a tentative D call TRBD1 (5 bases). V dropped 4 bases and J dropped 3 bases, with 9 bases sitting between them. This CDR3 comprises 14 residues. Germline V gene data show CDR1 as MDHEN and CDR2 as SYDVKM. CDR3 coding DNA: TGTGCCAGCAGTTGGGGGGAGCCTAATGAAAAACTGTTTTTT. This translates into CASSWGEPNEKLFF.

This chain links TRBV27 with TRBJ2-5; 9 bases are shared with TRBD2. This CDR3 spans 15 amino acids. CDR1 and CDR2 (germline): MNHEY, SMNVEV (reference sequence). V dropped 3 bases and J dropped 4; count of bases not matched to a gene: 6. The CDR3 nucleotides are TGTGCCAGCAGTTTGGGCGGGAGGGTAGGAGAGACCCAGTACTTC. Amino acids: CASSLGGRVGETQYF.

The chain links TRBV29-1 to TRBJ2-3; no clear D gene. This CDR3 is built from 15 residues. CDR1 SQVTM and CDR2 ANQGSEA come from the germline V gene. The V and J ends lost 8 bases and 0 bases respectively, with 18 bases between them. The CDR3 DNA reads TGCAGCCCCCGTCTTCGTACTTCTAGCACAGATACGCAGTATTTT. Its protein is CSPRLRTSSTDTQYF.

The chain has TRBV2 and TRBJ2-7; D remains unclear. Deletions cut 3 bases from V and 3 bases from J, with 9 bases between. The CDR3 length is 13 residues. Germline V gene sequence: CDR1 SNHLY, CDR2 FYNNEI. CDR3 protein: CASSEGTLYEQYF. The CDR3 bases are TGTGCCAGCAGTGAGGGCACCCTCTACGAGCAGTACTTC.

V gene TRBV6-5 combines with J gene TRBJ2-2, with D possibly being TRBD2 (6 bases). This CDR3 is built from 15 residues. V lost 0 bases, J lost 6 bases, and 11 bases lay in between. Germline V gene sequence: CDR1 MNHEY, CDR2 SVGAGI. The CDR3 DNA sequence: TGTGCCAGCAGTTACTCGATCTCGGGAGCCGGGGAGCTGTTTTTT. It yields the protein CASSYSISGAGELFF.

CDR3 amino acids: CASSQEASGGYEQYF. For the CDR3, the DNA is TGTGCCAGCAGCCAAGAGGCTAGCGGGGGATACGAGCAGTACTTC. V usage is TRBV3-1 and J usage is TRBJ2-7; TRBD2 agrees at 10 bases. Germline values: CDR1 LGHDT, CDR2 YNNKEL (reference sequence). V was clipped by 0 bases and J by 4 bases; unmatched bases: 3. The CDR3 has 15 residues.

The rearrangement links TRBV5-4 to TRBJ2-1, with D tentatively TRBD1 or TRBD2 (5 bases each). CDR1 and CDR2 (germline): SGHNT, YYREEE (reference sequence). V was clipped by 2 bases and J by 3 bases, with 18 bases between them. This CDR3 is built from 17 residues. The CDR3 DNA reads TGTGCCAGCAGCTTTTCCGCAGGACTCAGGGACTACAATGAGCAGTTCTTC. It encodes CASSFSAGLRDYNEQFF. Using reference TRBV5-4 and TRBJ2-1 for the parts outside the CDR3, the full variable domain is ETGVTQSPTHLIKTRGQQVTLRCSSQSGHNTVSWYQQALGQGPQFIFQYYREEENGRGNFPPRFSGLQFPNYSSELNVNALELDDSALYLCASSFSAGLRDYNEQFFGPGTRLTVL.

This chain joins TRBV10-3 and TRBJ1-2, with D perhaps matching TRBD1 (6 bases). V lost 2 bases and J lost 3, with 16 bases in between. The CDR3 runs to 16 residues. Germline CDR1 and CDR2: ENHRY and SYGVKD. The CDR3 is CAISEPGHRRDYGYTF. The CDR3 DNA follows: TGTGCCATCAGTGAGCCGGGACACCGGCGCGACTATGGCTACACCTTC.

The chain employs TRBV19 and TRBJ2-2; 8 nucleotides align to TRBD1. In germline, CDR1 is LNHDA, CDR2 SQIVND (reference sequence). Trimming took 3 bases from V and 1 from J; bases not matched to a gene: 1. The CDR3 extends over 15 amino acids. The CDR3 region has the DNA TGTGCCAGTAGTATCGGGACAGGGAACACCGGGGAGCTGTTTTTT. Amino acids: CASSIGTGNTGELFF.

The chain carries TRBV4-1 and TRBJ1-1, with D possibly matching TRBD1 (5 bases). The V gene lost 4 bases and the J gene lost 1 base, with 10 bases spanning the gap. CDR3 length: 14 amino acids. Germline CDR1 is MGHRA and CDR2 is YSYEKL. For the CDR3, the DNA is TGCGCCAGCAGCCCCACGGGGGGGAACACTGAAGCTTTCTTT. Translation: CASSPTGGNTEAFF.

The genes are TRBV5-1 and TRBJ1-5; D ambiguous. The CDR3 is 13 residues long. The germline gives CDR1 SGHRS, CDR2 YFSETQ. V lost 0 bases and J lost 4, with 5 bases in between. CDR3 amino acids: CASSLGDNQPQHF. The DNA of the CDR3 is TGCGCCAGCAGCTTGGGGGATAATCAGCCCCAGCATTTT.